The next 15 T cell receptor beta chains were all read from a single sample in a study of blood T cells in healthy people across ages. For the second PCR, which ran for about 6 to 11 cycles, a sample-barcoded 5' primer and a J-beta primer mix were used. TCRdb passed the 5' RACE reads through MiXCR, listing each CDR3 protein once. The sample consists of 800,000 or so distinct CDR3 sequences, roughly 25% of them appearing once. The data were also submitted as part of a second study, on T cells of mothers and their children.

The sample consisted of blood. These receptors were taken from a boy aged 5 to 17 in good health.

This clonotype was picked up many times. The V gene is TRBV4-1, the J gene TRBJ2-5; D ambiguous. The DNA end is more similar to TRBJ2-7, so the J call may be wrong. Germline CDR1 MGHRA, CDR2 YSYEKL. The CDR3 has 13 residues. The CDR3 coding sequence is TGCGCCAGCAGCCAAGGGGTCGCCTACGAGCAGTACTTC. It encodes CASSQGVAYEQYF.

This rearrangement joins TRBV20-1 to TRBJ1-1; no reliable D call. This CDR3 contains 13 residues. Germline V gene data show CDR1 as DFQATT and CDR2 as SNEGSKA (reference sequence). V was clipped by 2 bases and J by 1 base, with 8 bases between them. CDR3 loop: CSARITRNTEAFF. The CDR3 bases are TGCAGTGCTAGAATAACGAGGAACACTGAAGCTTTCTTT.

The chain links TRBV28 to TRBJ2-1; possible D gene TRBD2, 6 bases. Germline CDR1 is MDHEN and CDR2 is SYDVKM. Trimming removed 2 bases at V and 10 bases at J, with 9 bases between. CDR3 size: 12 residues. As DNA, the CDR3 is TGTGCCAGCAGTTTACTAGCGATGGAGCAGTTCTTC. This codes for CASSLLAMEQFF.

V usage is TRBV12-3 or TRBV12-4 and J usage is TRBJ1-4; 9 bases match TRBD1. Trimming at V came to 5 bases and at J to 5 bases, leaving 9 bases not matched to a gene. This CDR3 has 16 amino acids. The DNA for the CDR3 is TGTGCCAGCAGTCTTGGGGGGACAGGGTCAAATGAAAAACTGTTTTTT. Encoded protein: CASSLGGTGSNEKLFF.

This clonotype was seen only a few times. A read error may account for a junction end that differs from germline. The chain joins TRBV7-9 to TRBJ2-7, with D possibly called TRBD1 or TRBD2 (5 bases each). The CDR3 has 16 amino acids. Germline lookup yields CDR1 SEHNR and CDR2 FQNEAQ (reference sequence). This chain's CDR3 is CASSLAAAGSGDEQYF. CDR3 DNA: TGTGCCAGCAGCTTAGCCGCGGCGGGCTCTGGGGACGAGCAGTATTTC.

This clonotype was counted only a few times. V and J are TRBV9 and TRBJ1-1; D not resolved. Germline assignment: CDR1 SGDLS and CDR2 YYNGEE. The V end lost 4 bases, the J end lost 9 bases, and 16 bases lay between the germline ends. The CDR3 runs 13 residues. The chain's CDR3 is CASSRPPDTKAFF. The CDR3 DNA is TGTGCCAGCAGCCGCCCCCCAGATACTAAAGCTTTCTTT.

This clonotype was counted only a few times. Germline and junction disagree at one end, which may indicate a read error. The gene calls are TRBV7-2 and TRBJ2-5; D call uncertain. The germline V gene has CDR1 SGHTA and CDR2 FQGNSA. The CDR3 has 13 residues. CDR3 residues: CASGFSYQETQYF. For the CDR3, the DNA is TGTGCCAGCGGCTTCTCGTACCAAGAGACCCAGTACTTC.

The V gene is TRBV24-1, the J gene TRBJ1-2; D is possibly TRBD1 (6 bases). The CDR3 contains 15 residues. Looked up from germline, CDR1 is KGHDR and CDR2 is SFDVKD. V lost 3 bases, J lost 5 bases, and 15 bases lay in between. CDR3 amino acids: CATSDPGQPGYGYTF. CDR3 sequence (DNA): TGTGCCACCAGTGATCCTGGACAGCCTGGGTATGGCTACACCTTC.

The table lists this clonotype with a count of one. V is TRBV4-1 and J is TRBJ2-5; 7 nucleotides agree with TRBD2. With the DNA end fitting TRBJ2-7 better, the J assignment may be wrong. CDR3 size: 18 residues. Germline V gene lookup returns CDR1 MGHRA and CDR2 YSYEKL. The CDR3 protein is CASSQDRWTRGSLHEQYF. The DNA of the CDR3 is TGCGCCAGCAGCCAAGATCGATGGACTAGAGGATCCCTCCACGAGCAGTACTTC.

This clonotype was observed a few times. The chain links TRBV12-3 or TRBV12-4 to TRBJ2-2; D is uncertain. CDR3 size: 15 residues. V dropped 5 bases and J dropped 4 bases, with 14 bases sitting between them. The DNA for the CDR3 is TGTGCCAGCAGTCCGGGTAGGGTCAGCACCGGGGAGCTGTTTTTT. As protein: CASSPGRVSTGELFF.

CDR3 sequence: CASSSRDPPYEQYF. The DNA of the CDR3 is TGTGCCAGCTCATCCCGGGACCCACCCTACGAGCAGTACTTC. The chain uses TRBV18 and TRBJ2-1; either TRBD1 or TRBD2 may fit D (5 bases each). The assigned J gene may be wrong: the sequence end matches TRBJ2-7 better. In germline, CDR1 is KGHSH, CDR2 LQKENI. The CDR3 has 14 residues.

There are a few counts of this clonotype. This sequence joins TRBV5-1 and TRBJ1-1; 7 nucleotides agree with TRBD1. Losses at the gene ends were 4 bases for V and 0 bases for J; bases not matched to a gene: 15. The CDR3 is made up of 18 amino acids. Germline V gene data show CDR1 as SGHRS and CDR2 as YFSETQ. The CDR3 nucleotides read TGCGCCAGCAGCCTATGGGACAGAAGCCAGACTATGAACACTGAAGCTTTCTTT. Protein sequence: CASSLWDRSQTMNTEAFF.

This chain uses TRBV7-9 with TRBJ2-1; D is ambiguous. This CDR3 comprises 15 residues. V lost 5 bases and J lost 5, with 16 bases in between. Germline lookup yields CDR1 SEHNR and CDR2 FQNEAQ (reference sequence). The CDR3 DNA follows: TGTGCCAGCAGCAACTGGCGGCCGGCGCACAATGAGCAGTTCTTC. Its protein is CASSNWRPAHNEQFF.

This clonotype was observed a handful of times. The J gene is TRBJ2-1, the V gene TRBV4-3; TRBD1 matches at 10 bases. CDR1 and CDR2 from the germline V gene are LGHNA and YSLEER. This CDR3 region has 16 residues. Unmatched junction bases numbered 8, after V lost 3 bases and J lost 6 bases. CDR3 in DNA: TGCGCCAGCAGCCAGACCCCCCGACAGGGGGCCAATGAGCAGTTCTTC. This codes for CASSQTPRQGANEQFF.

This clonotype appeared a few times. The chain combines TRBV10-3 with TRBJ2-6; TRBD1 matches 12 bases. The CDR3 spans 17 residues. With V trimmed by 6 bases and J by 2 bases, 5 bases remained unmatched. CDR1 is ENHRY and CDR2 is SYGVKD in the germline V gene. Here the CDR3 reads CAISSGTGGPGANVLTF. CDR3 nucleotide sequence: TGTGCCATCAGCTCCGGGACAGGGGGCCCTGGGGCCAACGTCCTGACTTTC.